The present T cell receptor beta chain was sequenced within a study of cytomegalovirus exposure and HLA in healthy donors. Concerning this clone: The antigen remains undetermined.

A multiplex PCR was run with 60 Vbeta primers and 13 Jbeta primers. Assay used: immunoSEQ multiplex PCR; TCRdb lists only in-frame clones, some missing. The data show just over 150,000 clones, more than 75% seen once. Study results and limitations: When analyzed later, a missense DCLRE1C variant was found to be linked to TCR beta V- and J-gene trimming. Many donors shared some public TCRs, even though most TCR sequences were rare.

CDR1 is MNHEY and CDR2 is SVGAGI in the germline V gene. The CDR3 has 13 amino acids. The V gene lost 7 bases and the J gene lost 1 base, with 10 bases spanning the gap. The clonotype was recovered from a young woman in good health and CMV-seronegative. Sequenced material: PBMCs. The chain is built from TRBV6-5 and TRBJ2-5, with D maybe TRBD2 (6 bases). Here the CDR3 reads CASIGSGQETQYF. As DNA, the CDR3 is TGTGCCAGCATCGGTAGCGGCCAAGAGACCCAGTACTTC.